What follows are 13 T cell receptor beta chains derived from one specimen sequenced in a study of blood T cell repertoires in COVID-19. Clones were read by immunoSEQ multiplex PCR, and TCRdb kept only the in-frame ones, dropping some. The table has under 450,000 clones, about 88% seen once. Sequencing used peripheral blood. All receptors come from a woman aged 55-70 years with COVID-19, enrolled during active disease.

This rearrangement joins TRBV19 to TRBJ1-6, with 8 bases matching TRBD1. CDR3 length: 15 amino acids. Trimming cost V 4 bases and J 6 bases; bases outside gene matches: 5. Germline CDR1 LNHDA, CDR2 SQIVND (reference sequence). CDR3: CASSTWTGFNSPLHF. The CDR3 region has the DNA TGTGCCAGTAGTACCTGGACAGGGTTTAATTCACCCCTCCACTTT.

This chain links TRBV4-1 with TRBJ2-7, with 9 bases identical to TRBD2. CDR1 and CDR2 from the germline V gene are MGHRA and YSYEKL. With 4 bases clipped from V and 3 bases from J, the junction kept 7 bases outside the gene matches. The CDR3 extends over 15 amino acids. The CDR3 DNA reads TGCGCCAGCAGCCCGGGGGCTAGCGGGGACTACGAGCAGTACTTC. Translated: CASSPGASGDYEQYF.

The chain couples TRBV4-1 to TRBJ2-7; 12 nucleotides line up with TRBD1. The germline CDR1 and CDR2 sequences are MGHRA and YSYEKL. V was pared by 4 bases and J by 4 bases, with 2 bases of the junction left unmatched. The length of the CDR3 is 14 residues. CDR3 nucleotides: TGCGCCAGCAGCCTGGGACAGGGGGCATACGAGCAGTACTTC. Residues: CASSLGQGAYEQYF.

This clone has just a few counts. CDR3 loop: CASSLFGTPANYGYTF. The CDR3 region has the DNA TGCGCCAGCAGCCTCTTCGGGACACCTGCTAACTATGGCTACACCTTC. The chain has TRBV4-1 and TRBJ1-2; weak D call: TRBD1 (6 bases). CDR1 is MGHRA, CDR2 YSYEKL, per germline. This CDR3 region has 16 residues. The V gene lost 4 bases and the J gene lost 0 bases, with 15 bases spanning the gap.

As concerns this clone: This sample includes further DNA sequences coding for the same CDR3. The CDR3 is CASSPQGYGYTF. CDR3 nucleotide sequence: TGTGCCAGCAGCCCCCAGGGTTATGGCTACACCTTC. The chain employs TRBV5-6 and TRBJ1-2; possible D gene TRBD1, 5 bases. V was trimmed by 4 bases and J by 5 bases, leaving 9 bases between them. CDR1 is SGHDT and CDR2 is YYEEEE in the germline V gene. This CDR3 has 12 residues.

The gene calls are TRBV18 and TRBJ2-7; TRBD2 aligns across 10 bases. Germline V gives CDR1 KGHSH, CDR2 LQKENI. V gave up 3 bases and J gave up 4 bases; unmatched junction bases: 6. The CDR3 runs to 15 residues. CDR3 protein: CASSPPLAGGYEQYF. The CDR3 DNA sequence: TGTGCCAGCTCACCCCCTTTAGCGGGGGGTTACGAGCAGTACTTC.

The chain is built from TRBV4-1 and TRBJ1-1, with 9 bases that match TRBD1. J lost 4 bases, V lost 3 bases, and 9 bases had no gene match. Per the germline V gene, CDR1 is MGHRA and CDR2 is YSYEKL. This CDR3 spans 16 amino acids. CDR3 loop: CASSQQQGAGGTEAFF. In DNA, the CDR3 is TGCGCCAGCAGCCAGCAACAGGGGGCAGGCGGCACTGAAGCTTTCTTT.

V usage is TRBV9 and J usage is TRBJ1-6, with 9 bases identical to TRBD1. V lost 4 bases, J lost 5 bases, and 1 base stayed unmatched. Germline-derived CDR1 and CDR2 are SGDLS and YYNGEE. This CDR3 has 14 amino acids. The CDR3 DNA reads as TGTGCCAGCAGCACAGGGGGCAATAATTCACCCCTCCACTTT. Translated: CASSTGGNNSPLHF.

The chain has TRBV6-5 and TRBJ1-2; TRBD1 matches at 9 bases. Germline V gene data show CDR1 as MNHEY and CDR2 as SVGAGI. The junction had 5 bases not matched to a gene; V was cut back by 6 bases and J by 6 bases. CDR3 size: 13 residues. The CDR3 loop is CASRAGQGNGYTF. The CDR3 DNA reads as TGTGCCAGCAGAGCCGGACAGGGGAATGGCTACACCTTC.

The J gene is TRBJ2-5, the V gene TRBV5-1; tentative D call: TRBD2 (7 bases). The germline V gene encodes CDR1 SGHRS and CDR2 YFSETQ. This CDR3 contains 14 residues. The germline V and J ends were trimmed by 6 bases and 5 bases, with 17 bases remaining between them. The CDR3 sequence: CASTLPGGGETQYF. In DNA, the CDR3 is TGCGCCAGCACCCTACCGGGGGGCGGGGAGACCCAGTACTTC.

CDR3 residues: CASSLKVGSPYEQYF. The CDR3, as DNA: TGCGCCAGCAGCCTAAAAGTGGGCTCCCCCTACGAGCAGTACTTC. The chain joins TRBV4-3 to TRBJ2-7; D is unresolved. V shed 4 bases and J shed 2 bases, with 15 bases lying between them. Germline V gives CDR1 LGHNA, CDR2 YSLEER. The CDR3 extends over 15 amino acids.

The CDR3 protein is CASSPDRAYEQYF. CDR3 bases: TGTGCCAGCAGCCCCGACAGAGCCTACGAGCAGTACTTC. The chain recombines TRBV14 with TRBJ2-7; possibly TRBD1 for D (5 bases). The CDR3 is 13 residues long. Deletions cut 4 bases from V and 2 bases from J, with 9 bases between. The germline V gene encodes CDR1 SGHDN and CDR2 FVKESK.

The genes are TRBV4-2 and TRBJ2-2, with 11 bases lining up with TRBD2. The V gene end was trimmed by 3 bases and the J gene end by 4 bases; junction bases not matched to a gene: 4. The CDR3 totals 16 residues. Germline CDR1 reads LGHNA; CDR2 reads YNFKEQ. DNA for the CDR3: TGTGCCAGCAGCCATAGCGGGGGGGCGCTCACCGGGGAGCTGTTTTTT. Translation gives CASSHSGGALTGELFF.